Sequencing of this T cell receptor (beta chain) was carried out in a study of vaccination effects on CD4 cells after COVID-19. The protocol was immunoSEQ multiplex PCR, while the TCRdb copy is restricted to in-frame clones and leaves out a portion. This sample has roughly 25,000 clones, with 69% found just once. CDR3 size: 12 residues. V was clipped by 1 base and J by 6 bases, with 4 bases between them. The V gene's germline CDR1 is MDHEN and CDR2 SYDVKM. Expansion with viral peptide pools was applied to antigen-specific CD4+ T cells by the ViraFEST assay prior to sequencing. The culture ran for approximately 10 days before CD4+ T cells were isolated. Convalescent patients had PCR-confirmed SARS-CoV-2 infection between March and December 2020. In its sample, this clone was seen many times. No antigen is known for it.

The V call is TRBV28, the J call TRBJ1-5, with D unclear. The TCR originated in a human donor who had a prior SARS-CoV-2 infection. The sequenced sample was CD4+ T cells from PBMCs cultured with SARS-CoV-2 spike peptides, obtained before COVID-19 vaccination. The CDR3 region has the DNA TGTGCCAGCAGTTTATATCGTCAGCCCCAGCATTTT. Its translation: CASSLYRQPQHF.